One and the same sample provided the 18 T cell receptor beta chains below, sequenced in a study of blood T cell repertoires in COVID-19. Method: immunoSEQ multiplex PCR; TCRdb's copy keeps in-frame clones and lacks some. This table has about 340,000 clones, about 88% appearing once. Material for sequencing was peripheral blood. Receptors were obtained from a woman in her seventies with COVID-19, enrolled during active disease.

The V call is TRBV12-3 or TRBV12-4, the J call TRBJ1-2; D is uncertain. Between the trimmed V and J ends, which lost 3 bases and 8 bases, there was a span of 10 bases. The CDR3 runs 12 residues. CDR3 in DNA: TGTGCCAGCAGTTTGGGAGGTTGGGGCTACACCTTC. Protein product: CASSLGGWGYTF.

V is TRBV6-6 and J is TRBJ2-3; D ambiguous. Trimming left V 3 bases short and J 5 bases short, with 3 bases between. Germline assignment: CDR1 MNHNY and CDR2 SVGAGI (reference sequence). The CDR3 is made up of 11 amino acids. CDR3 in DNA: TGTGCCAGCAGTTATAAAGATACGCAGTATTTT. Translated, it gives CASSYKDTQYF.

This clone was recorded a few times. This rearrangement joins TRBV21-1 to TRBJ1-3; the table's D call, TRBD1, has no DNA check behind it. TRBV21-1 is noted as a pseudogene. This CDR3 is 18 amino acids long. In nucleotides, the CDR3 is TGTGCCAGCAGCAAACCCAACAGGGGGCAAAGCTCTGGAAACACCATATATTTT. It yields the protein CASSKPNRGQSSGNTIYF.

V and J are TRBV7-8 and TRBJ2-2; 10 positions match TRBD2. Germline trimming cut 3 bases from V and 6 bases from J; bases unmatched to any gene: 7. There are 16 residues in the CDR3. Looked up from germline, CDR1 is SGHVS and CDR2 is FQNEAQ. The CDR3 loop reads CASSFVSGGAPGELFF. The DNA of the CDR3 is TGTGCCAGCAGCTTTGTGAGCGGGGGGGCCCCCGGGGAGCTGTTTTTT.

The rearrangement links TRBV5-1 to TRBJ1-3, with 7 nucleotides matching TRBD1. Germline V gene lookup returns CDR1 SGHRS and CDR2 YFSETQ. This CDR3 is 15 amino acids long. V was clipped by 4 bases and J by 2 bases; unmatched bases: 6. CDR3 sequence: CASSPTQGAGNTIYF. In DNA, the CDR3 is TGCGCCAGCAGCCCTACGCAGGGGGCTGGAAACACCATATATTTT.

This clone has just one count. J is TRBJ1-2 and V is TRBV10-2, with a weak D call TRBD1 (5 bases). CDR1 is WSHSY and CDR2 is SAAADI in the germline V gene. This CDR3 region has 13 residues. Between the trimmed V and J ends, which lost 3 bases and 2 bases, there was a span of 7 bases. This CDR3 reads CASSDTGNYGYTF. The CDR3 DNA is TGCGCCAGCAGTGACACAGGCAACTATGGCTACACCTTC.

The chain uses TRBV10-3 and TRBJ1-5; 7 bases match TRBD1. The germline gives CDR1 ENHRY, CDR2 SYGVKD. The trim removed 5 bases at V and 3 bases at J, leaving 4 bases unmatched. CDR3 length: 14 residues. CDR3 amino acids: CAISTDRDNQPQHF. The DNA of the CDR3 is TGTGCCATCAGTACCGACAGGGACAATCAGCCCCAGCATTTT.

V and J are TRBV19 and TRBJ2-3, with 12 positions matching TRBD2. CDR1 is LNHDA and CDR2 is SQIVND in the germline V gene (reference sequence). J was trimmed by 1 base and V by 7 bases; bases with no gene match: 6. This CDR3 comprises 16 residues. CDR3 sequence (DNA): TGTGCCAGTACCTGGGGACTAGCGGGCCGCACAGATACGCAGTATTTT. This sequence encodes CASTWGLAGRTDTQYF. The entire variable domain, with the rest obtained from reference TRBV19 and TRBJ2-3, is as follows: DGGITQSPKYLFRKEGQNVTLSCEQNLNHDAMYWYRQDPGQGLRLIYYSQIVNDFQKGDIAEGYSVSREKKESFPLTVTSAQKNPTAFYLCASTWGLAGRTDTQYFGPGTRLTVL.

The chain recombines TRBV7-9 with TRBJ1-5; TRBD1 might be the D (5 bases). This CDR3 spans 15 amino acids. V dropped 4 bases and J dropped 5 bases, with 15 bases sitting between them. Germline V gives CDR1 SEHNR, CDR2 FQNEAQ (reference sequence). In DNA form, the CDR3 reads TGTGCCAGCAGCTCCACAGCGGGGGTGGATCAGCCCCAGCATTTT. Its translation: CASSSTAGVDQPQHF. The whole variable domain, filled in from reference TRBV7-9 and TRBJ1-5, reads DTGVSQNPRHKITKRGQNVTFRCDPISEHNRLYWYRQTLGQGPEFLTYFQNEAQLEKSRLLSDRFSAERPKGSFSTLEIQRTEQGDSAMYLCASSSTAGVDQPQHFGDGTRLSIL.

CDR3 DNA: TGTGCCACCAGCACCCCTGGGGGGGGTACCGGGGAGCTGTTTTTT. Translation gives CATSTPGGGTGELFF. The rearrangement joins TRBV15 to TRBJ2-2; 7 bases agree with TRBD2. Germline CDR1 is LNHNV and CDR2 is YYDKDF (reference sequence). There are 15 residues in the CDR3. Unmatched junction bases numbered 7, after V lost 4 bases and J lost 5 bases.

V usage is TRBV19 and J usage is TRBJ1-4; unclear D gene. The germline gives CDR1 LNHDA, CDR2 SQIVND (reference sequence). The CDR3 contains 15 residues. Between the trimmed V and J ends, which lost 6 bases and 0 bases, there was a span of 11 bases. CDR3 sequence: CASRRGVATNEKLFF. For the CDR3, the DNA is TGTGCCAGTAGACGCGGGGTTGCAACTAATGAAAAACTGTTTTTT.

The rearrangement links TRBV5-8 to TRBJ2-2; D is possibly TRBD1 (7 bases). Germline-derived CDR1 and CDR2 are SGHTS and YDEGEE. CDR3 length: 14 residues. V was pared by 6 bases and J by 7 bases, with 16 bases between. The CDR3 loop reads CASMEGQLGGELFF. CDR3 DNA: TGTGCCAGCATGGAGGGACAGCTGGGCGGGGAGCTGTTTTTT.

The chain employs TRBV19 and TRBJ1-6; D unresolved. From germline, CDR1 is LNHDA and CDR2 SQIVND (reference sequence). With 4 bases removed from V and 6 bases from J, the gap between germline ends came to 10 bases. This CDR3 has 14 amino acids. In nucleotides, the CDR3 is TGTGCCAGTAGTAATGGGGAGACTAATTCACCCCTCCACTTT. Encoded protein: CASSNGETNSPLHF.

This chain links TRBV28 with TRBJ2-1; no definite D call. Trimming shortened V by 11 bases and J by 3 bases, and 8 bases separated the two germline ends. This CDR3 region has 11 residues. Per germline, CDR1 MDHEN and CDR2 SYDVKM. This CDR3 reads CASQIYNEQFF. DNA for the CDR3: TGTGCCTCTCAGATCTACAATGAGCAGTTCTTC. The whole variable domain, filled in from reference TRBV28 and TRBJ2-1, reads DVKVTQSSRYLVKRTGEKVFLECVQDMDHENMFWYRQDPGLGLRLIYFSYDVKMKEKGDIPEGYSVSREKKERFSLILESASTNQTSMYLCASQIYNEQFFGPGTRLTVL.

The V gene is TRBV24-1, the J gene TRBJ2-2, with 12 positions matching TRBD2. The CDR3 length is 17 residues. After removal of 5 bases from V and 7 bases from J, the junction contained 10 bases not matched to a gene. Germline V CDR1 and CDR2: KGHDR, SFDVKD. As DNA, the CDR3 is TGTGCCACCAGTGTCAAGACACTAGCGGGGGGTAGCGGGGAGCTGTTTTTT. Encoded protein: CATSVKTLAGGSGELFF.

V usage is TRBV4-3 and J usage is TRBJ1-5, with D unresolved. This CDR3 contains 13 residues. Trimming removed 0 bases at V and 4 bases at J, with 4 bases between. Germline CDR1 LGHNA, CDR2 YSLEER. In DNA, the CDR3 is TGCGCCAGCAGCCAAGAGAGGAATCAGCCCCAGCATTTT. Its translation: CASSQERNQPQHF.

As DNA, the CDR3 is TGTGCCAGTAGTATTGGACAGAAGGAGACCCAGTACTTC. Its translation: CASSIGQKETQYF. J is TRBJ2-5 and V is TRBV19; TRBD1 is a possible D gene (6 bases). Trimming removed 3 bases from V and 5 bases from J, with 10 bases in between. The CDR3 sequence is 13 residues long. Looked up from germline, CDR1 is LNHDA and CDR2 is SQIVND (reference sequence).

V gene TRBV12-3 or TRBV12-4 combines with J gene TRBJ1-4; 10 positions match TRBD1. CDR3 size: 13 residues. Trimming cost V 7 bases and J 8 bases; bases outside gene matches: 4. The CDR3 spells CASTGQGTEKLFF. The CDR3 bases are TGTGCCAGCACGGGACAGGGGACGGAAAAACTGTTTTTT.